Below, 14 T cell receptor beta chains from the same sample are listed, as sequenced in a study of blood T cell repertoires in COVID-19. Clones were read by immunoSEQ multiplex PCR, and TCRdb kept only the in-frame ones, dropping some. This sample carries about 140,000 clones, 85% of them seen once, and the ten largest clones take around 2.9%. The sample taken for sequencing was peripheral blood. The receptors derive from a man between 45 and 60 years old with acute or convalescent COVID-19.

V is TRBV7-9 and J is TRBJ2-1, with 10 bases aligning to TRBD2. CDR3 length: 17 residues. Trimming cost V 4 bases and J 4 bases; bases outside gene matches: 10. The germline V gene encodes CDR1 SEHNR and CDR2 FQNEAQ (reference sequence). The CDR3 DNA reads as TGTGCCAGCAGCTCCCGCCCAGGACTAGCGGCTTACAATGAGCAGTTCTTC. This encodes CASSSRPGLAAYNEQFF.

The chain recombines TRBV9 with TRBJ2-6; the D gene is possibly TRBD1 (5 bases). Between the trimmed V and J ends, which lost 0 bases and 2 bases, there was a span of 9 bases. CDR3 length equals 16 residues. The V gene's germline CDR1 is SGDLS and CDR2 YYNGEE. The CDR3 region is CASSVALGAGANVLTF. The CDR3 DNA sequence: TGTGCCAGCAGCGTAGCTCTAGGGGCTGGGGCCAACGTCCTGACTTTC. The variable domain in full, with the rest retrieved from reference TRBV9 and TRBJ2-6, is DSGVTQTPKHLITATGQRVTLRCSPRSGDLSVYWYQQSLDQGLQFLIQYYNGEERAKGNILERFSAQQFPDLHSELNLSSLELGDSALYFCASSVALGAGANVLTFGAGSRLTVL.

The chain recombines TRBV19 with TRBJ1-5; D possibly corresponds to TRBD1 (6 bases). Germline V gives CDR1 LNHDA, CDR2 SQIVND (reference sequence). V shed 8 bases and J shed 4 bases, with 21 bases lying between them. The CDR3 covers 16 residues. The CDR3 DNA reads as TGTGCCAGTGATGGCGGAACAGGGACAAGGAATCAGCCCCAGCATTTT. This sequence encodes CASDGGTGTRNQPQHF.

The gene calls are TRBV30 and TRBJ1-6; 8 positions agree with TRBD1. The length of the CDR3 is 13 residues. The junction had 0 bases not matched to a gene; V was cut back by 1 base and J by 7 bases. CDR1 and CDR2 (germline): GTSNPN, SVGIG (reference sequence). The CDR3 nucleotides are TGTGCCTGGAGTGCAGGGGGCAATTCACCCCTCCACTTT. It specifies CAWSAGGNSPLHF.

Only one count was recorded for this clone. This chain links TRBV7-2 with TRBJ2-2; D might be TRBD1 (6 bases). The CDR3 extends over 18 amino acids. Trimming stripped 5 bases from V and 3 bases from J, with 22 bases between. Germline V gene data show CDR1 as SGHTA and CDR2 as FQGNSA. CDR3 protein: CASSAHYLRDTDTGELFF. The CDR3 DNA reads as TGTGCCAGCAGCGCCCATTACCTCCGGGACACTGACACCGGGGAGCTGTTTTTT.

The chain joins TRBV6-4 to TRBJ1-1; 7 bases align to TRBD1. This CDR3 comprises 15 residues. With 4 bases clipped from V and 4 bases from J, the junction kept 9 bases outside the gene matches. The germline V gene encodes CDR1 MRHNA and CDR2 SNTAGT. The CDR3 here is CASSAGAGGVTEAFF. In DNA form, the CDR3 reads TGTGCCAGCAGTGCCGGGGCAGGGGGAGTCACTGAAGCTTTCTTT.

CDR3 DNA sequence: TGTGCCAGCAAGTCTCAGGTTGCCTACGAGCAGTACTTC. It codes for CASKSQVAYEQYF. J is TRBJ2-7 and V is TRBV27; D is unclear. The germline V gene has CDR1 MNHEY and CDR2 SMNVEV (reference sequence). V was cut by 7 bases and J by 2 bases, with 12 bases left in between. CDR3 length: 13 amino acids.

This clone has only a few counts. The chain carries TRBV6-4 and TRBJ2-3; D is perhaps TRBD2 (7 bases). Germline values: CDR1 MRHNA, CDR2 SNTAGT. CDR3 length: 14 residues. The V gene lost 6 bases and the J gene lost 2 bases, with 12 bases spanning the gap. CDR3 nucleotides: TGTGCCAGCAGGGGAGGGGGGCCCACAGATACGCAGTATTTT. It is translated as CASRGGGPTDTQYF.

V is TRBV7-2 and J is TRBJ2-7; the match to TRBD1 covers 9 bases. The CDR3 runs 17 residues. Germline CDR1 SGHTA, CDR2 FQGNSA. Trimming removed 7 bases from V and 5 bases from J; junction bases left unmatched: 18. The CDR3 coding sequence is TGTGCCAGCACCGACCCCGGCCGAGGGACAGGGAACCACGAGCAGTACTTC. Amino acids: CASTDPGRGTGNHEQYF. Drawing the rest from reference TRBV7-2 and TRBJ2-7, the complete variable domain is GAGVSQSPSNKVTEKGKDVELRCDPISGHTALYWYRQSLGQGLEFLIYFQGNSAPDKSGLPSDRFSAERTGGSVSTLTIQRTQQEDSAVYLCASTDPGRGTGNHEQYFGPGTRLTVT.

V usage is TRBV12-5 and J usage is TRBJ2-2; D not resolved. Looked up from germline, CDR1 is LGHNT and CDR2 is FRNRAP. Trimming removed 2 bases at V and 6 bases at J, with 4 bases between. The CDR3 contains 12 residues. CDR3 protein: CASGLSAGELFF. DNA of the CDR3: TGTGCTAGTGGTTTGTCCGCCGGGGAGCTGTTTTTT.

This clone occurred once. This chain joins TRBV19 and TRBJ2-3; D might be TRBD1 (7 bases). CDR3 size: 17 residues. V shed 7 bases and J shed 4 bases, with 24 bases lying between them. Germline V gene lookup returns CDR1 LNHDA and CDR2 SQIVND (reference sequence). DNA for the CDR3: TGTGCCAGTACCACCCTCCAGGGGGGCGGGACACCAGATACGCAGTATTTT. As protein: CASTTLQGGGTPDTQYF.

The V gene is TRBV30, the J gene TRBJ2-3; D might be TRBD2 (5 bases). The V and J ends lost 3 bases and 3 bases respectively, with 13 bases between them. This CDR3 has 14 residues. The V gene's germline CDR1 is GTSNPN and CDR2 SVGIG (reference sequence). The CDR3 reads CAWRSGMGTDTQYF. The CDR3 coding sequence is TGTGCCTGGAGGTCGGGAATGGGAACAGATACGCAGTATTTT.

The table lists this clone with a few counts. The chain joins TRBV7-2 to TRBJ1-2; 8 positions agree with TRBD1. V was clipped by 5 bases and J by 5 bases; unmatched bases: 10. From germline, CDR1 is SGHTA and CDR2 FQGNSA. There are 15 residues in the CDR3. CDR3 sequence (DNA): TGTGCCAGCAGCCCAGGGAGGGGACAGGATTATGGCTACACCTTC. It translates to CASSPGRGQDYGYTF.

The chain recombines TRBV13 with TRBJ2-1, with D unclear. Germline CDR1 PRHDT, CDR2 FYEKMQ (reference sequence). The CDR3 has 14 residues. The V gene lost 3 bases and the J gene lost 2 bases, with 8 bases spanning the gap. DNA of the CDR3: TGTGCCAGCAGCTTGGGCAGCACCTACAATGAGCAGTTCTTC. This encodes CASSLGSTYNEQFF.